Shown below are 27 T cell receptor beta chains from a single sample sequenced in a study of shared clonotypes between healthy human individuals. TCRdb keeps only in-frame clones here, not all; method: immunoSEQ multiplex PCR. The table includes around 700,000 clones, around 73% detected once. Sequenced sample: memory CD4+ T cells sorted from blood. The subset denotes: CD45RA-negative fraction. The source is a woman younger than 45 in good health.

The chain links TRBV27 to TRBJ2-1, with unresolved D. Trimming removed 5 bases from V and 4 bases from J, with 24 bases in between. This CDR3 region has 18 residues. Per germline, CDR1 MNHEY and CDR2 SMNVEV (reference sequence). The CDR3 bases are TGTGCCAGCAGTCCTCCCCGGAACCCAAGGGTTCGGTACAATGAGCAGTTCTTC. Its protein is CASSPPRNPRVRYNEQFF.

In its sample, this clone was seen once. The chain recombines TRBV29-1 with TRBJ2-1; 12 nucleotides match TRBD2. CDR3 size: 14 residues. Germline V gene data show CDR1 as SQVTM and CDR2 as ANQGSEA. Losses at the gene ends were 7 bases for V and 2 bases for J; bases not matched to a gene: 3. The CDR3 loop reads CSGRTSGTYNEQFF. The CDR3 bases are TGCAGCGGTCGGACTAGCGGGACCTACAATGAGCAGTTCTTC.

The V and J genes are TRBV9 and TRBJ2-1; no definite D call. Germline CDR1 SGDLS, CDR2 YYNGEE. The CDR3 totals 15 residues. V dropped 2 bases and J dropped 0 bases, with 9 bases sitting between them. The CDR3 sequence: CASSVGTFSYNEQFF. Here the CDR3 DNA reads TGTGCCAGCAGCGTTGGAACTTTCTCCTACAATGAGCAGTTCTTC.

As regards this clone: Other DNA sequences from this sample encode an identical CDR3 as well. The chain has TRBV28 and TRBJ2-3; D gene unclear. The V gene lost 3 bases and the J gene lost 5 bases, with 9 bases spanning the gap. The CDR3 has 13 residues. Per germline, CDR1 MDHEN and CDR2 SYDVKM. This CDR3 is CASSLSRKDTQYF. In nucleotides, the CDR3 is TGTGCCAGCAGTTTGTCCAGAAAAGATACGCAGTATTTT.

The chain joins TRBV4-1 to TRBJ2-1, with D possibly TRBD2 on 6 matching bases. The germline gives CDR1 MGHRA, CDR2 YSYEKL. The CDR3 consists of 14 residues. The ends were cut back, 2 bases at V and 10 bases at J, with 15 bases in the middle. The CDR3 reads CASSQRLVPGEQFF. CDR3 bases: TGCGCCAGCAGCCAAAGACTAGTACCTGGAGAGCAGTTCTTC.

This chain joins TRBV7-8 and TRBJ1-5; 7 positions agree with TRBD1. This CDR3 comprises 13 residues. Unmatched junction bases numbered 4, after V lost 4 bases and J lost 7 bases. Germline V gives CDR1 SGHVS, CDR2 FQNEAQ. CDR3 bases: TGTGCCAGCAGCTGGCAGGGACAGCAGCCCCAGCATTTT. It translates to CASSWQGQQPQHF.

The chain is built from TRBV2 and TRBJ2-1, with TRBD2 matching 7 bases. CDR3 length equals 15 residues. V was clipped by 5 bases and J by 15 bases; unmatched bases: 19. Germline values: CDR1 SNHLY, CDR2 FYNNEI. The CDR3 reads CASSPTTETTGGAFF. CDR3 nucleotide sequence: TGTGCCAGCAGTCCCACGACAGAAACCACGGGAGGAGCGTTCTTC.

The rearrangement links TRBV5-4 to TRBJ2-2; 8 bases align to TRBD1. In germline, CDR1 is SGHNT, CDR2 YYREEE (reference sequence). After removal of 4 bases from V and 7 bases from J, the junction contained 12 bases not matched to a gene. The CDR3 length is 16 residues. The CDR3 is CASSAVQGADDGELFF. CDR3 coding DNA: TGTGCCAGCAGCGCCGTCCAGGGGGCGGACGACGGGGAGCTGTTTTTT.

V is TRBV6-1 and J is TRBJ1-2; TRBD1 agrees at 7 bases. Per germline, CDR1 MNHNS and CDR2 SASEGT. The CDR3 runs 13 residues. The CDR3 DNA reads as TGTGCTCCGAGGGCGCAGGGGGACTATGGCTACACCTTC. Amino acid sequence: CAPRAQGDYGYTF.

CDR3 DNA sequence: TGTGCCAGCAGTCACCAAGCGGGCACGTCCGACGAGCAGTACTTC. This gives the protein CASSHQAGTSDEQYF. The chain combines TRBV25-1 with TRBJ2-7, with a tentative D call TRBD2 (6 bases). Looked up from germline, CDR1 is MGHDK and CDR2 is SYGVNS. V shed 5 bases and J shed 5 bases, with 19 bases lying between them. The CDR3 is 15 residues long.

The rearrangement joins TRBV6-1 to TRBJ2-4, with unresolved D. The CDR3 spans 16 residues. V lost 2 bases and J 1 base, leaving 12 bases between the germline ends. Germline loops: CDR1 MNHNS, CDR2 SASEGT. CDR3 amino acids: CASSELFVGAKNIQYF. The CDR3 bases are TGTGCCAGCAGTGAATTGTTCGTTGGGGCCAAAAACATTCAGTACTTC.

The J gene is TRBJ2-1, the V gene TRBV7-8; D uncertain. The ends were cut back, 4 bases at V and 7 bases at J, with 11 bases in the middle. The CDR3 runs to 13 residues. CDR1 and CDR2 from the germline V gene are SGHVS and FQNEAQ. CDR3 sequence reads: CASSSLMGNEQFF. In DNA, the CDR3 is TGTGCCAGCAGCTCCCTCATGGGGAATGAGCAGTTCTTC.

The V call is TRBV11-2, the J call TRBJ2-2; 10 nucleotides line up with TRBD2. Losses at the gene ends were 5 bases for V and 5 bases for J; bases not matched to a gene: 8. Germline CDR1 and CDR2: SGHAT and FQNNGV. The CDR3 runs 16 residues. The CDR3 spells CASSPISGRSTGELFF. Here the CDR3 DNA reads TGTGCCAGCAGCCCAATTAGCGGGAGGTCAACCGGGGAGCTGTTTTTT.

The V gene is TRBV7-9, the J gene TRBJ2-3; D is possibly TRBD2 (6 bases). This CDR3 is built from 13 residues. The ends were cut back, 4 bases at V and 1 base at J, with 6 bases in the middle. CDR1 SEHNR and CDR2 FQNEAQ come from the germline V gene (reference sequence). The CDR3 DNA follows: TGTGCCAGCAGCTGGGGGGGCACAGATACGCAGTATTTT. Its protein product is CASSWGGTDTQYF.

The chain joins TRBV5-5 to TRBJ1-5, with TRBD1 as a possible D gene (5 bases). With 4 bases removed from V and 6 bases from J, the gap between germline ends came to 17 bases. CDR1 is SGHKS and CDR2 is YYEKEE in the germline V gene (reference sequence). The CDR3 consists of 15 residues. The DNA for the CDR3 is TGTGCCAGCAGCCGAGACAGATCAGGCAGTCAGCCCCAGCATTTT. Residues: CASSRDRSGSQPQHF.

The rearrangement links TRBV28 to TRBJ1-1; no definite D call. Trimming left V 10 bases short and J 4 bases short, with 13 bases between. The CDR3 consists of 12 residues. Per the germline V gene, CDR1 is MDHEN and CDR2 is SYDVKM. The CDR3 loop is CATQLGGTEAFF. For the CDR3, the DNA is TGTGCCACCCAATTGGGAGGCACTGAAGCTTTCTTT.

This clone was detected many times. This chain links TRBV29-1 with TRBJ2-5; no firm D call. Germline lookup yields CDR1 SQVTM and CDR2 ANQGSEA. V lost 7 bases to trimming and J lost 4 bases, with 13 bases between them. The CDR3 spans 12 residues. DNA for the CDR3: TGCAGCGCCACCACGTCTCGAGAGACCCAGTACTTC. Its translation: CSATTSRETQYF.

This clone was detected only a few times. The chain recombines TRBV28 with TRBJ2-7; tentative D call: TRBD1 (5 bases). Between the trimmed V and J ends, which lost 5 bases and 3 bases, there was a span of 11 bases. This CDR3 has 13 amino acids. Germline V lookup: CDR1 MDHEN, CDR2 SYDVKM. The DNA of the CDR3 is TGTGCCAGCAGTCCCGACAGTCGCTACGAGCAGTACTTC. It specifies CASSPDSRYEQYF.

This chain joins TRBV19 and TRBJ2-1, with TRBD2 matching over 9 bases. The CDR3 length is 16 residues. Germline-derived CDR1 and CDR2 are LNHDA and SQIVND (reference sequence). J was trimmed by 4 bases and V by 7 bases; bases with no gene match: 11. The CDR3 sequence: CASTRGSGSRYNEQFF. Here the CDR3 DNA reads TGTGCCAGTACCCGAGGTAGCGGGAGTAGATACAATGAGCAGTTCTTC.

The rearrangement joins TRBV29-1 to TRBJ2-1; possibly TRBD1 for D (5 bases). This CDR3 spans 15 amino acids. CDR1 SQVTM and CDR2 ANQGSEA come from the germline V gene. Trimming cost V 3 bases and J 3 bases, with 15 bases left between them. CDR3 protein: CSVEDRRVGYNEQFF. The CDR3 DNA reads TGCAGCGTTGAGGATCGCAGGGTAGGCTACAATGAGCAGTTCTTC.

V and J are TRBV6-1 and TRBJ2-1, with 10 bases matching TRBD2. The V segment lost 3 bases and the J segment 7 bases; nucleotides outside the gene matches: 3. Germline V lookup: CDR1 MNHNS, CDR2 SASEGT. The CDR3 loop spans 14 amino acids. For the CDR3, the DNA is TGTGCCAGCAGTGATGCTAGCGGGAGTAATGAGCAGTTCTTC. Translation gives CASSDASGSNEQFF.

The chain recombines TRBV4-1 with TRBJ2-5; D remains ambiguous. Between the trimmed V and J ends, which lost 0 bases and 3 bases, there was a span of 17 bases. CDR1 is MGHRA and CDR2 is YSYEKL in the germline V gene. The CDR3 length is 17 residues. In nucleotides, the CDR3 is TGCGCCAGCAGCCAAGATCCGGGCAGTTTGGTAAAAGAGACCCAGTACTTC. Its translation is CASSQDPGSLVKETQYF.

This chain links TRBV28 with TRBJ1-4, with unresolved D. The germline CDR1 and CDR2 sequences are MDHEN and SYDVKM. Deletions cut 5 bases from V and 4 bases from J, with 11 bases between. CDR3 size: 14 residues. Here the CDR3 reads CASSPPRHNEKLFF. Written as DNA, the CDR3 is TGTGCCAGCAGTCCCCCCCGGCATAATGAAAAACTGTTTTTT. Together with reference TRBV28 and TRBJ1-4, the CDR3 gives the full variable domain: DVKVTQSSRYLVKRTGEKVFLECVQDMDHENMFWYRQDPGLGLRLIYFSYDVKMKEKGDIPEGYSVSREKKERFSLILESASTNQTSMYLCASSPPRHNEKLFFGSGTQLSVL.

This clone was counted a few times. The rearrangement links TRBV7-9 to TRBJ1-1; D uncertain. Germline V lookup: CDR1 SEHNR, CDR2 FQNEAQ (reference sequence). V was clipped by 2 bases and J by 4 bases, with 11 bases between them. The CDR3 loop spans 14 amino acids. The CDR3 DNA follows: TGTGCCAGCAGCTTAAACGTGGGTAGCACTGAAGCTTTCTTT. This gives the protein CASSLNVGSTEAFF.

The chain employs TRBV7-6 and TRBJ2-3, with 7 bases aligning to TRBD2. The CDR3 has 15 amino acids. Trimming at V came to 1 base and at J to 3 bases, leaving 4 bases not matched to a gene. Germline V lookup: CDR1 SGHVS, CDR2 FNYEAQ. The CDR3 DNA reads TGTGCCAGCAGCTTAGGGCGGGAGTTGACAGATACGCAGTATTTT. Its translation is CASSLGRELTDTQYF.

The chain carries TRBV5-6 and TRBJ1-3, with D unclear. V shed 1 base and J shed 4 bases, with 15 bases lying between them. CDR1 SGHDT and CDR2 YYEEEE come from the germline V gene. The CDR3 has 16 residues. The CDR3 nucleotides read TGTGCCAGCAGCTTGAACAGCGGATGGGAGGGAAACACCATATATTTT. Translated, it gives CASSLNSGWEGNTIYF.

The chain carries TRBV5-4 and TRBJ2-1; TRBD1 might be the D (6 bases). The germline CDR1 and CDR2 sequences are SGHNT and YYREEE (reference sequence). The CDR3 length is 14 residues. Trimming took 2 bases from V and 10 from J, leaving 16 bases between them. This CDR3 reads CASSFTTDRNEQFF. For the CDR3, the DNA is TGTGCCAGCAGCTTCACTACCGACAGGAACGAGCAGTTCTTC. Filled out from reference TRBV5-4 and TRBJ2-1, the complete variable domain reads ETGVTQSPTHLIKTRGQQVTLRCSSQSGHNTVSWYQQALGQGPQFIFQYYREEENGRGNFPPRFSGLQFPNYSSELNVNALELDDSALYLCASSFTTDRNEQFFGPGTRLTVL.